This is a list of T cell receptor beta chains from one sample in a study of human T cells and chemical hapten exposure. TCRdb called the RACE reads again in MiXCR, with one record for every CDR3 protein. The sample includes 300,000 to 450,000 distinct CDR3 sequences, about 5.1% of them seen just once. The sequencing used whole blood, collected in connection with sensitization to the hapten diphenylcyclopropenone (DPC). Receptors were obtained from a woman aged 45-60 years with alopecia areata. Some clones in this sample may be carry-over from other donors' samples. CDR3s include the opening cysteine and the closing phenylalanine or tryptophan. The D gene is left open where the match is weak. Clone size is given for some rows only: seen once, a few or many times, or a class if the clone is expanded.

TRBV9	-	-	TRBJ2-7	TGTGCCAGCAGCGTAGCGGGGGACTCCTCCTACGAGCAGTACTTC	CASSVAGDSSYEQYF
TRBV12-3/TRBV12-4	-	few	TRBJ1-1	TGTGCCAGCAGTTTCGCCGGGGCAATAAACACTGAAGCTTTCTTT	CASSFAGAINTEAFF
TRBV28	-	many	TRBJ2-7	TGTGCCAGCATAGGACGGCGGGGCGAGCAGTACTTC	CASIGRRGEQYF
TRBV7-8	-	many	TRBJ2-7	TGTGCCAGCAGCTTAGTGGGTTCCAGCGGGCGGTCCTACGAGCAGTACTTC	CASSLVGSSGRSYEQYF
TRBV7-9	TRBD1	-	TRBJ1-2	TGTGCCAGCAGCCATGGGACAGGACCCTATGGCTACACCTTC	CASSHGTGPYGYTF
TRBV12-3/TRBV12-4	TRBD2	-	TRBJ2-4	TGTGCCAGCAGTTTTGTTAGCGGGAAGTCGGCCAAAAACATTCAGTACTTC	CASSFVSGKSAKNIQYF
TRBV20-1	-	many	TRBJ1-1	TGCAGTGCTCTACAGGGCTGGGGAACTGAAGCTTTCTTT	CSALQGWGTEAFF
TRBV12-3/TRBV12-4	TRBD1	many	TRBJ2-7	TGTGCCAGCAGCTTCGGACAGGGGGACAATGGAGGGCAGTACTTC	CASSFGQGDNGGQYF
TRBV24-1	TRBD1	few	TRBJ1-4	TGTGCCACCAGTGATGTCCTTTCCGGGACAGGGGTGACTAATGAAAAACTGTTTTTT	CATSDVLSGTGVTNEKLFF
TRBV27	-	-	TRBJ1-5	TGTGCCAGCAGTTTATCCCGGGGGGCACTAAAGCCCCAGCATTTT	CASSLSRGALKPQHF
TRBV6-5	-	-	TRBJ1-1	TGTGCCAGCAGTTACTCGACTGGCTACACTGAAGCTTTCTTT	CASSYSTGYTEAFF
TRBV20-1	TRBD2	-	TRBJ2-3	TGCAGTGCTCCCGGGAGGGCGGGGAGAGATACGCAGTATTTT	CSAPGRAGRDTQYF
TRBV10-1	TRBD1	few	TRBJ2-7	TGCGCCAGCATTCCGTACAGGGGGCAGAACGAGCAGTACTTC	CASIPYRGQNEQYF
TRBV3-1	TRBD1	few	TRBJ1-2	TGTGCCAGCAGCCACACGGACAGGGGCGGGCGAGGCTACACCTTC	CASSHTDRGGRGYTF
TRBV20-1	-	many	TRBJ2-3	TGCAGTGCTAGGCCGGGACTTCGCACAGATACGCAGTATTTT	CSARPGLRTDTQYF
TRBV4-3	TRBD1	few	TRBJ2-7	TGCGCCAGCAGCCAGGAGCGGGACAGGGGCTACGAGCAGTACTTC	CASSQERDRGYEQYF
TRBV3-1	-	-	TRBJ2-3	TGTGCCAGCAGCAAAGAAACCCGCTGGGACCCGAACCCCACAGATACGCAGTATTTT	CASSKETRWDPNPTDTQYF
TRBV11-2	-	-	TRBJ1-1	TGTGCCAGCAGCTTAGATCTTCGGCAGGTTGCCAATGAAGCTTTCTTT	CASSLDLRQVANEAFF
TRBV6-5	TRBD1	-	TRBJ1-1	TGTGCCAGCAGTTATAGAATTAACAGGGGTACCGCTGAAGCTTTCTTT	CASSYRINRGTAEAFF
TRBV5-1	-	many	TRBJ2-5	TGCGCCAGCAGCCTCGACTCCGGCGGGACCCAGTACTTC	CASSLDSGGTQYF
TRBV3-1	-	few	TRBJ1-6	TGTGCCAGCAGCCGCACAGGTTCAGGTGATTCACCCCTCCACTTT	CASSRTGSGDSPLHF
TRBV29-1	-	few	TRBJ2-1	TGCCTCGCCGGGCCCTCTATCCGCAATGAGCAGTTCTTC	CLAGPSIRNEQFF
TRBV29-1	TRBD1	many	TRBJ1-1	TGCAGCGTTCAGGGGGCTTCAGCTTTCTTT	CSVQGASAFF
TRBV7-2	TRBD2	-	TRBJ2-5	TGTGCCAGCAGCCCAGCGGGGGGTCCCCAAGAGACCCAGTACTTC	CASSPAGGPQETQYF
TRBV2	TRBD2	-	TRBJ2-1	TGTGCCAGCAGTGAGATTAGCGGGAGCTACTACAATGAGCAGTTCTTC	CASSEISGSYYNEQFF
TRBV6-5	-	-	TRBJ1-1	TGTGCCAGCAGTTCTCCGGACACACCATCGAACACTGAAGCTTTCTTT	CASSSPDTPSNTEAFF
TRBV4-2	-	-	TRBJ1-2	TGTGCCAGCAGCCCAGGGGTCAGCTATGGCTACACCTTC	CASSPGVSYGYTF
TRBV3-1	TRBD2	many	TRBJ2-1	TGTGCCAGCAGTGCTACTAGCGGGGGCTGGAACAATGAGCAGTTCTTC	CASSATSGGWNNEQFF
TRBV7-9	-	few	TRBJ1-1	TGTGCCAGCAGCCCAAAGCGGCGGGGCAGCACTGAAGCTTTCTTT	CASSPKRRGSTEAFF
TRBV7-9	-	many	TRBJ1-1	TGTGCCAGCAGCCCCCTTGTGGGGAACACTGAAGCTTTCTTT	CASSPLVGNTEAFF
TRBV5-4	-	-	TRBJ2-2	TGTGCCAGCAGCTTGGACAAGAGTATCACCGGGGAGCTGTTTTTT	CASSLDKSITGELFF
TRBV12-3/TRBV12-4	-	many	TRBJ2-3	TGTGCCAGCAGTTTCCTATCCGAAGATACGCAGTATTTT	CASSFLSEDTQYF
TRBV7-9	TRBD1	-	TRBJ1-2	TGTGCCAGCACCCGGACAGGGGAGCCCTACTATGGCTACACCTTC	CASTRTGEPYYGYTF
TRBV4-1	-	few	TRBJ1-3	TGCGCCAGCAGCCAAGAGGAAAGGGGAGGAAACACCATATATTTT	CASSQEERGGNTIYF
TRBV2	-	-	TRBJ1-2	TGTGCCAGCAGTGACGGGGCGACGGCACATGGCTACACCTTC	CASSDGATAHGYTF
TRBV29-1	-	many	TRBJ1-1	TGCAGCGTTTCACAGGGACGCGACACTGAAGCTTTCTTT	CSVSQGRDTEAFF
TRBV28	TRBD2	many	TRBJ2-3	TGTGCCAGCAGTGCCAGCGGGAGTGGAGGCACAGATACGCAGTATTTT	CASSASGSGGTDTQYF
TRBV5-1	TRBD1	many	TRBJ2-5	TGCGCCAGCAGATATAGACAGGGAGAGACCCAGTACTTC	CASRYRQGETQYF
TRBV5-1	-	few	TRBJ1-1	TGCGCCAGCCACCTGGGGGGCGGTTTGAACACTGAAGCTTTCTTT	CASHLGGGLNTEAFF
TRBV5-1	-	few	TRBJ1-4	TGCGCCAGCAGCTTGGACCGTCCAGCGGAGGAACTGTTTTTT	CASSLDRPAEELFF
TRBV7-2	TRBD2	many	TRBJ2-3	TGTGCCAGCCTACTAGCGGGGGGGACAGATACGCAGTATTTT	CASLLAGGTDTQYF
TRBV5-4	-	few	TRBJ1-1	TGTGCCAGCAGCTTGGTCGGGGGTGAAGCTTTCTTT	CASSLVGGEAFF
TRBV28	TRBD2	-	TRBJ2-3	TGTGCCAGCAGTTTTGACGGGAGCGGGAGAAGGACAGATACGCAGTATTTT	CASSFDGSGRRTDTQYF